The T cell receptor beta chain under discussion was sequenced for a study of T cell responses to AZD1222 COVID-19 vaccine. Study-wide points: Donors were mostly white British, more females; clonal diversity possibly underestimated. Scientists sampled the repertoires only once the peak T cell response had passed. Seropositive at baseline were only a handful of AZD1222 recipients.

The CDR3 length is 14 residues. The germline gives CDR1 MNHEY, CDR2 SVGAGI. The V and J ends lost 6 bases and 6 bases, in that order; junction bases with no gene match: 10. A word on this clone: Its antigen remains unidentified.

Method: immunoSEQ multiplex PCR; TCRdb's copy keeps in-frame clones and lacks some. The table has around 210,000 clones, approximately 94% seen once; the top ten hold around 1.5%. The receptor was isolated from an adult who received the MenACWY meningococcal vaccine as a control. Sequencing used peripheral blood, obtained 28 days after the second dose of the MenACWY control vaccine. The V call is TRBV6-5, the J call TRBJ1-1, with 7 bases fitting TRBD1. The CDR3 DNA is TGTGCCAGCAGGCCTACAGGGGATCGGGCTGAAGCTTTCTTT. The encoded protein is CASRPTGDRAEAFF.